This T cell receptor (beta chain) was captured in a study of blood T cell repertoires in COVID-19 (dated by TCRdb to between 2020 and 2021). About the study as a whole: Samples covering the acute and convalescent phases of COVID-19 were provided by collaborators in the United States, Italy and Spain. The prospective study material was composed of cDNA or gDNA derived from T cells, B-cell-depleted T cells, or PBMCs. Deeply sampled blood TCRbeta repertoires from subjects exposed to, actively infected with, or recovered from COVID-19 were included in the dataset. The repertoires were made available in a free public database intended to serve as a resource for research on the immune response to SARS-CoV-2. Samples came from the ongoing ImmuneRACE study (first 160 participants) plus 1,254 subjects from 6 global collaborators. Nearly every sample came with metadata listing a de-identified subject ID, COVID-19 status, age in years and sex. HLA class I and class II types, where available, came from metadata supplied by the sample provider rather than from assay-based typing.

In the germline V gene (reference sequence), CDR1 corresponds to MNHEY and CDR2 to SMNVEV. Trimming removed 5 bases from V and 8 bases from J, leaving 16 bases between the germline ends. The CDR3 sequence holds 14 residues, the cysteine and phenylalanine included. Only the CDR3 DNA is retained, 42 bases long and in frame from the first base. TCRbeta CDR3 regions were amplified from genomic DNA using the immunoSEQ Assay, a bias-controlled multiplex PCR. In the paper's pipeline: Nucleated cell counts per sample were estimated from amplification of reference gene primers within the assay. To quantify the absolute abundance of each unique TCRbeta CDR3 rearrangement, sequence reads were collapsed and filtered. For each sample, productive Simpson clonality was calculated by taking the square root of Simpson's diversity index across productive rearrangements. Held by TCRdb, this immuneACCESS table contains in-frame sequences only and omits some clones. Under half of the omission traces to an unresolved V gene where checked; the cause of the rest is unknown. The V and J calls and clone size are taken from that table; D and trimming were inferred from the DNA. The sample yields 90,000 to 100,000 clones; around 92% were counted once. In total, the top ten clones hold about 2.5% of the sample.

One collaborating source in Seattle enrolled patients while the patients were actively infected and followed the patients over time throughout the course of disease. Whole blood was collected in K2EDTA tubes by collaborating institutions according to the institutions' own protocols. For TCRbeta analysis, collaborator samples were shipped as frozen whole blood, as isolated PBMCs, or as DNA extracted from either sample type. Details on this clone: There is no known antigen for this receptor. No much larger clone is present one base from it, and per-base qualities are unavailable.

What the study reported, not specific to this receptor: The amount of clinical and demographic metadata varied by source and participant and was provided uncurated.

This TCR came from a man aged 50-60 years with COVID-19, enrolled during active disease. The chain joins TRBV27 to TRBJ2-1, with a tentative D gene TRBD1 over 6 matching bases. The specimen sequenced was peripheral blood. The DNA reads as follows: TGTGCCAGCAGTCCACAGGACAGAAGGCATGAGCAGTTCTTC. Translated, this is CASSPQDRRHEQFF.